Sequencing of this T cell receptor beta chain was carried out in a study of shared clonotypes between healthy human individuals (dated by TCRdb to 2018 to 2021). Context from the whole study: The cohort comprised a couple of women and a few men aged 18 to 49 years. For each donor, three plates each were used for CD4 naive and CD4 memory, two plates were used for CD8 naive, and one plate was used for CD8 memory. To estimate repertoire size and how much clonotypes are shared between individuals, the study performed deep sequencing of blood TCR repertoires from a handful of healthy adults. Libraries were prepared and TCR repertoires were sequenced by different laboratories using diverse techniques, in order to increase sequencing depth and limit assay-specific biases. Between about 0.85 and 9.5 billion PBMCs per donor were obtained by leukapheresis.

The germline V gene yields SGHRS for CDR1 and YFSETQ for CDR2. The V end loses 0 bases and the J end loses 2 bases, and a stretch of 7 bases separates them. The CDR3 numbers 14 residues from cysteine through phenylalanine. The CDR3 DNA has 42 bases and is translated from base 1. The investigation overall reported the following: Naive subsets generally had larger estimated clonotype richness than memory subsets. Rarefaction of sorted-subset datasets indicated incomplete sequencing despite the large sequencing depth. Compared with non-shared clonotypes, clonotypes shared by all four sorted-subset donors had higher generation probabilities. Because the study included a small number of donors, the genetic and exposure-history diversity represented was limited. Based on pairwise subsampling, the degree of clonotype sharing among donors was expected to be affected by sequencing depth. Sampling was limited to blood, and TCR repertoires in tissue likely differ from TCR repertoires in blood. Across a handful of donors, roughly 5.4% of naive CD4, 3% to 3.5% of naive CD8, under 2.5% of memory CD4, and under 0.45% of memory CD8 clonotypes were shared.

Using the deep immunoSEQ assay, multiplex PCR amplified TCR CDR3 regions from genomic DNA. Genomic DNA extracted from each cell subset was distributed evenly over all wells of several immunoSEQ 96-well plates, and each plate served as one replicate. For sorted subsets, roughly 200 ng of genomic DNA, equivalent to around 29,000 T cell genomes, went into each replicate PCR. The purified libraries were quantified using a Qubit 3.0 fluorometer, sized with a Bioanalyzer 2100, and then quantified again using the KAPA Library Quantification kit. A separate single-read 150-cycle Illumina NextSeq 550 flow cell was used to sequence each immunoSEQ 96-well plate. The original methods were these. The immunoSEQ output contained only junctional sequences without quality scores, so filtering could not match that applied to full-length reads. Sequences were annotated with PyIR, a Python wrapper for IgBLAST v1.9, using IMGT germline references to assign V/J genes and CDR3. Reads with weak V/J assignments (E-value above 1e-6), missing CDR3, stop codons, out-of-frame junctions, or ambiguous translated residues were removed. A V3J clonotype was defined by an identical inferred V gene, J gene, and CDR3 amino acid sequence. The percentage overlap between two repertoires was calculated by dividing the number of shared unique clonotypes by the size of the smaller repertoire. Richness of each repertoire was evaluated using RTK rarefaction, the Chao1 estimator, and Recon v2.1 estimates of unobserved clonotypes. Generation probabilities for all TCRbeta clonotypes obtained by the gDNA method from a handful of donors were computed using OLGA. Held by TCRdb, this immuneACCESS table contains in-frame sequences only and omits some clones. Under half of the omission traces to an unresolved V gene where checked; the cause of the rest is unknown. D and trimming were read from the DNA, whereas the V and J calls and clone size are those reported in that table. For this sample there are 950,000 to 1,100,000 clones; 78% appear just once. The leading ten clones occupy roughly 0.62% of the sample.

Healthy HIV-negative adults with no recently reported acute infections or vaccinations were included as donors. All donors were Caucasian adults living in Nashville, Tennessee, USA. CD4+ T cells were enriched through magnetic negative selection, after which naive cells were positively selected on CD45RA and the remaining negative fraction served as the memory subset. Blood was collected by leukapheresis, and PBMCs were isolated by Ficoll-Histopaque density gradient centrifugation and then cryopreserved in liquid nitrogen vapor phase. Analytical flow cytometry was used to check the purity and quantity of every magnetically sorted T cell population. Genomic DNA was isolated from each sorted fraction and quantified by UV absorbance on a Nanodrop 2000c. As for this clone: Its antigen is unknown. No base quality values were provided; no much bigger clone lies one nucleotide off.

The rearranged segments are TRBV5-1 and TRBJ2-3; the D gene identity is not certain. The sequencing sample was made of memory CD4+ T cells from PBMCs. What this sample's cell subset or site label stands for: CD45RA-negative fraction. This sequence was found in a man between 18 and 35 years old in good health. Some clones in this sample may be carry-over from other donors' samples. The sequenced DNA: TGCGCCAGCAGCTTGGATTGGCTCACAGATACGCAGTATTTT. This codes for CASSLDWLTDTQYF.